This TCR beta chain emerged from a study of T cell changes during pregnancy in multiple sclerosis. Clones were read by immunoSEQ multiplex PCR, and TCRdb kept only the in-frame ones, dropping some. This sample has 55,000 to 70,000 clones, with just over 90% found just once. The length of the CDR3 is 15 residues. Germline trimming cut 3 bases from V and 7 bases from J; bases unmatched to any gene: 5. Germline V gene data show CDR1 as SGDLS and CDR2 as YYNGEE. The source is a female donor in good health, enrolled as a control in a pregnancy study. This sequence joins TRBV9 and TRBJ1-6, with 9 bases matching TRBD1. The specimen comprised peripheral blood, sampled in the second trimester of pregnancy. DNA of the CDR3: TGTGCCAGCAGCGGGACCGGGACAGGGAATTCACCCCTCCACTTT. Its protein is CASSGTGTGNSPLHF.